One and the same sample provided the 26 T cell receptor beta chains below, sequenced in a study of cytomegalovirus exposure and HLA in healthy donors. The PCR employed 60 Vbeta primers together with 13 Jbeta primers. Produced via immunoSEQ multiplex PCR; TCRdb's table is partial and in-frame only. The sample consists of around 200,000 clones, more than 60% of them appearing once. The sequenced sample was PBMCs. The receptors stem from a man in his forties in good health and CMV-seronegative.

The rearrangement joins TRBV7-2 to TRBJ2-4; 8 bases line up with TRBD2. The length of the CDR3 is 17 residues. The germline V gene encodes CDR1 SGHTA and CDR2 FQGNSA. V lost 5 bases to trimming and J lost 4 bases; unmatched junction nucleotides: 13. The CDR3 here is CASSPGQRGTRKNIQYF. The CDR3 DNA is TGTGCCAGCAGCCCTGGACAGCGGGGGACACGAAAAAACATTCAGTACTTC.

V gene TRBV7-6 combines with J gene TRBJ2-2; D is unclear. The germline V gene encodes CDR1 SGHVS and CDR2 FNYEAQ. This CDR3 spans 13 amino acids. V dropped 2 bases and J dropped 6 bases, with 7 bases sitting between them. The CDR3 here is CASSLLSSGELFF. DNA for the CDR3: TGTGCCAGCAGCTTATTGTCCTCCGGGGAGCTGTTTTTT. Filled out from reference TRBV7-6 and TRBJ2-2, the complete variable domain reads GAGVSQSPRYKVTKRGQDVALRCDPISGHVSLYWYRQALGQGPEFLTYFNYEAQQDKSGLPNDRFSAERPEGSISTLTIQRTEQRDSAMYRCASSLLSSGELFFGEGSRLTVL.

The V gene is TRBV5-1, the J gene TRBJ1-3, with 7 positions matching TRBD1. This CDR3 contains 16 residues. Trimming at V came to 4 bases and at J to 1 base, leaving 8 bases not matched to a gene. Germline loops: CDR1 SGHRS, CDR2 YFSETQ. CDR3 DNA sequence: TGCGCCAGCAGCACCGGGACAGCGAATTCTGGAAACACCATATATTTT. Encoded protein: CASSTGTANSGNTIYF.

This clone appeared once. CDR3 nucleotides: TGCGCCAGCAGCTTGACAGGGGAGTACACTGAAGCTTTCTTT. Translating gives CASSLTGEYTEAFF. The chain links TRBV4-1 to TRBJ1-1; TRBD1 aligns across 8 bases. This CDR3 is 14 amino acids long. The germline V gene has CDR1 MGHRA and CDR2 YSYEKL. The V and J ends lost 5 bases and 3 bases, in that order; junction bases with no gene match: 5.

This rearrangement joins TRBV27 to TRBJ2-7, with D possibly matching TRBD1 (6 bases). The CDR3 runs 15 residues. Trimming pared 3 bases from V and 4 bases from J, leaving 16 bases between. Germline assignment: CDR1 MNHEY and CDR2 SMNVEV (reference sequence). The DNA for the CDR3 is TGTGCCAGCAGTTTTCAGGCAGGGCAGGGGTACGAGCAGTACTTC. Translation gives CASSFQAGQGYEQYF.

The chain has TRBV6-1 and TRBJ2-5, with 14 bases that match TRBD2. CDR3 length: 14 amino acids. Germline lookup yields CDR1 MNHNS and CDR2 SASEGT. Germline trimming cut 10 bases from V and 5 bases from J; bases unmatched to any gene: 6. CDR3 nucleotides: TGTGCCAAACGGACTAGCGGGAGGCTCGAGACCCAGTACTTC. Encoded protein: CAKRTSGRLETQYF.

The chain employs TRBV5-1 and TRBJ1-5; 9 bases align to TRBD1. V lost 4 bases and J lost 2; bases outside the gene matches: 4. The CDR3 is made up of 15 amino acids. The germline gives CDR1 SGHRS, CDR2 YFSETQ. The CDR3 sequence is CASSPGQGGNQPQHF. CDR3 DNA sequence: TGCGCCAGCAGCCCGGGACAGGGTGGCAATCAGCCCCAGCATTTT.

CDR3 amino acids: CASSQGRSGRFSSYEQYF. Here the CDR3 DNA reads TGTGCCAGCAGTCAGGGGCGTAGCGGGAGGTTCAGCTCCTACGAGCAGTACTTC. The chain joins TRBV7-8 to TRBJ2-7; 10 nucleotides align to TRBD2. This CDR3 has 18 amino acids. V lost 6 bases to trimming and J lost 0 bases; unmatched junction nucleotides: 14. From germline, CDR1 is SGHVS and CDR2 FQNEAQ.

The rearrangement joins TRBV4-1 to TRBJ2-7; 9 nucleotides agree with TRBD2. The length of the CDR3 is 16 residues. The V and J ends lost 1 base and 4 bases, in that order; junction bases with no gene match: 8. CDR1 is MGHRA, CDR2 YSYEKL, per germline. The CDR3 protein is CASSQASTSGVYEQYF. DNA for the CDR3: TGCGCCAGCAGCCAAGCTTCGACTAGCGGAGTATACGAGCAGTACTTC.

The chain carries TRBV27 and TRBJ1-1, with a possible D match to TRBD1 (5 bases). The CDR3 spans 14 residues. Germline CDR1 reads MNHEY; CDR2 reads SMNVEV (reference sequence). V shed 3 bases and J shed 1 base, with 9 bases lying between them. CDR3 sequence (DNA): TGTGCCAGCAGTTTTCACCAGGGGAACACTGAAGCTTTCTTT. It yields the protein CASSFHQGNTEAFF.

V gene TRBV2 combines with J gene TRBJ2-5; 9 bases agree with TRBD1. In germline, CDR1 is SNHLY, CDR2 FYNNEI. This CDR3 comprises 16 residues. V shed 4 bases and J 4 bases; nucleotides not matched to a gene: 10. CDR3 sequence reads: CASSGPRGQGGETQYF. The CDR3 region has the DNA TGTGCCAGCAGTGGACCCCGGGGACAGGGCGGAGAGACCCAGTACTTC.

The V gene is TRBV7-9, the J gene TRBJ2-7, with D possibly TRBD2 on 5 matching bases. The ends were cut back, 5 bases at V and 0 bases at J, with 17 bases in the middle. This CDR3 has 16 residues. CDR1 is SEHNR, CDR2 FQNEAQ, per germline (reference sequence). DNA for the CDR3: TGTGCCAGCAGCCCCCGGGGTGGAGAGGACTCCTACGAGCAGTACTTC. Its translation: CASSPRGGEDSYEQYF.

This clone was recorded once. The V call is TRBV7-9, the J call TRBJ2-6; 10 bases fit TRBD1. Losses at the gene ends were 1 base for V and 1 base for J; bases not matched to a gene: 4. CDR3 length: 18 residues. Germline assignment: CDR1 SEHNR and CDR2 FQNEAQ (reference sequence). CDR3 DNA: TGTGCCAGCAGCTTAGGGGGACAGGGGTTTTCTGGGGCCAACGTCCTGACTTTC. Its translation: CASSLGGQGFSGANVLTF. Full variable domain (rest looked up from reference TRBV7-9 and TRBJ2-6): DTGVSQNPRHKITKRGQNVTFRCDPISEHNRLYWYRQTLGQGPEFLTYFQNEAQLEKSRLLSDRFSAERPKGSFSTLEIQRTEQGDSAMYLCASSLGGQGFSGANVLTFGAGSRLTVL.

The rearrangement uses TRBV7-2 and TRBJ1-1, with D maybe TRBD1 (5 bases). Germline V gene lookup returns CDR1 SGHTA and CDR2 FQGNSA. Trimming left V 5 bases short and J 2 bases short, with 9 bases between. The CDR3 has 13 amino acids. CDR3 loop: CASSLDSNTEAFF. CDR3 coding DNA: TGTGCCAGCAGCCTCGACAGTAACACTGAAGCTTTCTTT. Supplemented by reference TRBV7-2 and TRBJ1-1, the full variable domain reads GAGVSQSPSNKVTEKGKDVELRCDPISGHTALYWYRQSLGQGLEFLIYFQGNSAPDKSGLPSDRFSAERTGGSVSTLTIQRTQQEDSAVYLCASSLDSNTEAFFGQGTRLTVV.

In this sample, this clone turned up once. This rearrangement joins TRBV20-1 to TRBJ1-2; the match to TRBD1 covers 7 bases. Germline CDR1 DFQATT, CDR2 SNEGSKA (reference sequence). V lost 6 bases to trimming and J lost 2 bases; unmatched junction nucleotides: 0. This CDR3 contains 11 residues. The CDR3 coding sequence is TGCAGTGCGGGACAGAACTATGGCTACACCTTC. Protein product: CSAGQNYGYTF.

The chain recombines TRBV12-5 with TRBJ2-2, with 7 bases fitting TRBD1. CDR1 is LGHNT and CDR2 is FRNRAP in the germline V gene. Losses at the gene ends were 4 bases for V and 6 bases for J; bases not matched to a gene: 2. The CDR3 spans 13 residues. CDR3 region: CASGSTGAGELFF. CDR3 DNA sequence: TGTGCTAGTGGTTCTACAGGGGCCGGGGAGCTGTTTTTT.

This clone was seen a handful of times. The chain employs TRBV28 and TRBJ1-1; D unresolved. V lost 8 bases and J 1 base, leaving 8 bases between the germline ends. CDR3 length: 12 residues. Germline V gives CDR1 MDHEN, CDR2 SYDVKM. The CDR3 DNA follows: TGTGCCAGCTTAACGAGGAACACTGAAGCTTTCTTT. Its translation: CASLTRNTEAFF.

The V and J genes are TRBV5-1 and TRBJ2-1; TRBD2 aligns across 13 bases. This CDR3 has 15 residues. V lost 4 bases to trimming and J lost 5 bases; unmatched junction nucleotides: 3. CDR1 is SGHRS, CDR2 YFSETQ, per germline. CDR3 coding DNA: TGCGCCAGCAGCACACTAGCGGGGGGGGACAATGAGCAGTTCTTC. It codes for CASSTLAGGDNEQFF.

This chain connects TRBV5-1 to TRBJ2-2; 7 bases align to TRBD1. Germline values: CDR1 SGHRS, CDR2 YFSETQ. With V trimmed by 4 bases and J by 2 bases, 8 bases remained unmatched. The CDR3 totals 16 residues. CDR3 sequence: CASSPYTGVNTGELFF. CDR3 bases: TGCGCCAGCAGCCCGTACACAGGGGTTAACACCGGGGAGCTGTTTTTT.

The V and J genes are TRBV5-1 and TRBJ1-2; D is perhaps TRBD1 (5 bases). The CDR3 length is 14 residues. In germline, CDR1 is SGHRS, CDR2 YFSETQ. Trimming pared 0 bases from V and 8 bases from J, leaving 14 bases between. In DNA form, the CDR3 reads TGCGCCAGCAGCTTGGTGGGCCAGGGAGGCGGCTACACCTTC. Translation: CASSLVGQGGGYTF.

The rearrangement joins TRBV29-1 to TRBJ2-5, with 14 bases lining up with TRBD2. The DNA end favors TRBJ2-7, so the J call may be wrong. The germline V gene has CDR1 SQVTM and CDR2 ANQGSEA. The CDR3 spans 15 residues. The CDR3 nucleotides read TGCAGCTCGGGACTAGCGGGAGCCGGTTTCAACGAGCAGTACTTC. Encoded protein: CSSGLAGAGFNEQYF.

V and J are TRBV13 and TRBJ2-5; TRBD2 aligns across 7 bases. Looked up from germline, CDR1 is PRHDT and CDR2 is FYEKMQ (reference sequence). The V and J ends lost 5 bases and 3 bases, in that order; junction bases with no gene match: 9. CDR3 length equals 15 residues. CDR3 residues: CASSNLSGREETQYF. CDR3 nucleotides: TGTGCCAGCAGCAACCTCTCGGGGAGGGAAGAGACCCAGTACTTC.

The chain employs TRBV18 and TRBJ2-4; maybe TRBD1 (6 bases). CDR3 length equals 16 residues. The V end was cut by 2 bases, the J end by 8 bases, with 19 bases between. Germline CDR1 reads KGHSH; CDR2 reads LQKENI. Here the CDR3 reads CASSPGSIQGGDIQYF. CDR3 DNA sequence: TGTGCCAGCTCACCAGGGAGTATACAGGGTGGGGACATTCAGTACTTC.

This chain connects TRBV9 to TRBJ2-1, with D maybe TRBD2 (6 bases). The CDR3 covers 12 residues. With 3 bases removed from V and 7 bases from J, the gap between germline ends came to 8 bases. Germline CDR1 and CDR2: SGDLS and YYNGEE. The CDR3 bases are TGTGCCAGCAGCGGTAGCGGTAATGAGCAGTTCTTC. Its protein product is CASSGSGNEQFF.

This clone appeared once. This chain uses TRBV7-3 with TRBJ2-5; 7 positions agree with TRBD2. V lost 1 base, J lost 5 bases, and 7 bases stayed unmatched. Germline loops: CDR1 SGHTA, CDR2 FQGTGA. CDR3 size: 15 residues. CDR3 bases: TGTGCCAGCAGCTTAAAGTTCGGGGGAGGGGAGACCCAGTACTTC. This gives the protein CASSLKFGGGETQYF.

J is TRBJ2-1 and V is TRBV9; D gene uncertain. Germline CDR1 reads SGDLS; CDR2 reads YYNGEE. V was shortened by 4 bases and J by 6 bases, with 11 bases between the two germline ends. The CDR3 runs 13 residues. This CDR3 reads CASSSGSANEQFF. The CDR3 region has the DNA TGTGCCAGCAGCTCAGGCTCAGCCAATGAGCAGTTCTTC.